The clone carrying this T cell receptor (beta chain) was detected ten times or more. Its antigen is undetermined. The data derive from a study of regulatory T cells in long-lasting Graves disease. Across the study: Newly diagnosed Graves' patients had taken antithyroid drugs under 3 months. Notes on the study in general: Persistent disease exhibited a predilection for TRBV28, TRBJ1-2 and TRBJ2-5.

Arm-PCR with iRepertoire HTBI primers amplified the CDR3 regions for these TCR beta libraries. From the multiplex PCR reads, TCRdb called clonotypes with MiXCR, one entry per CDR3 protein. The table lists roughly 220,000 distinct CDR3 sequences, about 18% of them singletons. The time point here: newly diagnosed GD, antithyroid drugs for less than 3 months. RNA from PBMCs was the source of the TCR library. This CDR3 is 13 amino acids long. The germline V gene has CDR1 KGHSH and CDR2 LQKENI. The V and J ends lost 2 bases and 3 bases respectively, with 7 bases between them. Sequencing was performed on peripheral blood mononuclear cells (PBMCs), taken at new diagnosis, from a patient treated with antithyroid drugs. V is TRBV18 and J is TRBJ2-5; no clear D. This receptor was identified in a female donor with Graves disease. CDR3 nucleotides: TGTGCCAGCTCACCATACAGTGAAGAGACCCAGTACTTC. Protein product: CASSPYSEETQYF.